The 8 T cell receptor beta chains given below trace back to one sample, sequenced in a study of cytomegalovirus exposure and HLA in healthy donors. 60 Vbeta and 13 Jbeta primers were used in PCR. Measured with immunoSEQ multiplex PCR; TCRdb has only the in-frame clones, and not every one. The data contain 95,000 to 110,000 clones, 60% to 85% of them seen just once; the ten biggest clones take up less than 5%. Sequenced: PBMCs. Source of these receptors: a man aged 45-65 years in good health and CMV-seropositive.

The chain is built from TRBV19 and TRBJ1-2; TRBD1 might be the D (5 bases). The V end was cut by 7 bases, the J end by 4 bases, with 10 bases between. The CDR3 spans 12 residues. CDR1 and CDR2 (germline): LNHDA, SQIVND (reference sequence). For the CDR3, the DNA is TGTGCCAGTACCCCAGGGCGCTATGGCTACACCTTC. It encodes CASTPGRYGYTF.

This chain joins TRBV28 and TRBJ2-2, with D possibly being TRBD2 (6 bases). Germline V gene lookup returns CDR1 MDHEN and CDR2 SYDVKM. V lost 10 bases to trimming and J lost 2 bases, with 17 bases between them. The CDR3 consists of 15 residues. The DNA for the CDR3 is TGTGCCACCTCCCCGGGACTTCGAAACACCGGGGAGCTGTTTTTT. Its protein is CATSPGLRNTGELFF.

This clone appeared a few times. This chain uses TRBV19 with TRBJ2-7; D is uncertain. Per germline, CDR1 LNHDA and CDR2 SQIVND (reference sequence). Trimming removed 5 bases from V and 3 bases from J, with 8 bases in between. This CDR3 region has 12 residues. The CDR3 reads CASSAESYEQYF. The CDR3 region has the DNA TGTGCCAGTAGTGCGGAGAGCTACGAGCAGTACTTC.

The chain joins TRBV6-5 to TRBJ2-1; 7 positions agree with TRBD1. The V gene's germline CDR1 is MNHEY and CDR2 SVGAGI. There are 14 residues in the CDR3. J gave up 5 bases and V 6 bases, and 7 bases lay outside the gene matches. The CDR3 nucleotides read TGTGCCAGCAGGTTGGGACAGCTACACAATGAGCAGTTCTTC. It specifies CASRLGQLHNEQFF.

DNA of the CDR3: TGTGCCAGTAGCGGGACAGGGGGCGATCAGCCCCAGCATTTT. Its translation: CASSGTGGDQPQHF. The rearrangement links TRBV19 to TRBJ1-5, with 12 bases identical to TRBD1. V shed 6 bases and J 5 bases; nucleotides not matched to a gene: 2. Looked up from germline, CDR1 is LNHDA and CDR2 is SQIVND (reference sequence). This CDR3 spans 14 amino acids.

V gene TRBV28 combines with J gene TRBJ1-4; D possibly corresponds to TRBD1 (5 bases). The V and J ends lost 2 bases and 6 bases respectively, with 13 bases between them. CDR1 is MDHEN, CDR2 SYDVKM, per germline. The CDR3 spans 15 residues. CDR3 in amino acids: CASSLGGGVYEKLFF. As DNA, the CDR3 is TGTGCCAGCAGTTTAGGTGGGGGGGTGTATGAAAAACTGTTTTTT.

The CDR3 DNA is TGCGCCAGCAGCTTGGCCCCGAGACAGGCCTACGAGCAGTACTTC. Translating it yields CASSLAPRQAYEQYF. The rearrangement joins TRBV5-1 to TRBJ2-7; tentative D call: TRBD1 (6 bases). The germline CDR1 and CDR2 sequences are SGHRS and YFSETQ. Between the trimmed V and J ends, which lost 0 bases and 2 bases, there was a span of 12 bases. This CDR3 is built from 15 residues.

This clone was counted only a few times. V usage is TRBV5-1 and J usage is TRBJ2-1; TRBD2 is a possible D gene (5 bases). The length of the CDR3 is 16 residues. CDR1 is SGHRS, CDR2 YFSETQ, per germline. With 0 bases removed from V and 12 bases from J, the gap between germline ends came to 22 bases. CDR3 amino acids: CASSLDTGIGDIGQFF. CDR3 in DNA: TGCGCCAGCAGCTTGGATACCGGGATAGGAGACATCGGGCAGTTCTTC.